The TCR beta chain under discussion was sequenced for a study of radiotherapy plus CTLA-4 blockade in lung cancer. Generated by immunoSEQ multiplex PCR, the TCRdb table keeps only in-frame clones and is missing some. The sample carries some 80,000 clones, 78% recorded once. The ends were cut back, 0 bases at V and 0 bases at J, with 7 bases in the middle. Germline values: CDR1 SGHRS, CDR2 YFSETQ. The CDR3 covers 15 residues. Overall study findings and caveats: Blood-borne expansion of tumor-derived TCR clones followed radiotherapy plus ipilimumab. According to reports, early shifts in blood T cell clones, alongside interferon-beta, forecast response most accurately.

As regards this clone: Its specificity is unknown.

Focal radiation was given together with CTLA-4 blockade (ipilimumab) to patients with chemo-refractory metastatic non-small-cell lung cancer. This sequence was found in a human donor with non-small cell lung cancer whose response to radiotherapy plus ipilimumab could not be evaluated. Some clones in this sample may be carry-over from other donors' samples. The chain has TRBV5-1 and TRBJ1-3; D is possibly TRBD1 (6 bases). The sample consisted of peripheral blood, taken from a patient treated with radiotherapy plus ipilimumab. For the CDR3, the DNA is TGCGCCAGCAGCTTGGGAGGGGGCTCTGGAAACACCATATATTTT. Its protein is CASSLGGGSGNTIYF. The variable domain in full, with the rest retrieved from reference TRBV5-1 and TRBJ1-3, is KAGVTQTPRYLIKTRGQQVTLSCSPISGHRSVSWYQQTPGQGLQFLFEYFSETQRNKGNFPGRFSGRQFSNSRSEMNVSTLELGDSALYLCASSLGGGSGNTIYFGEGSWLTVV.